This TCR beta chain derives from a study of CD8+CD57+ T cells in acquired aplastic anemia. Sequencing involved patients with CD8+CD57+ cell expansion previously shown by flow cytometry. Therapy had not been given to patients before blood sampling. This clonotype was recorded many times. Mismatch with germline at one junction end may stem from a read error. TCR beta VDJ and CDR3 profiling used genomic DNA as template. TCRdb reanalysed the reads using MiXCR and keeps one entry per CDR3 protein. The table includes more than 200,000 distinct CDR3 sequences, about half detected once. This TCR came from a human donor with aplastic anemia. The sequenced sample consisted of sorted CD4+, CD8+, or CD8+CD57+ T cells (not recorded which) from PBMCs.

CDR3 bases: TGTGCCAGCAGTTTAGCCGAGTCGCAGGGAAGAATCTTC. Translated: CASSLAESQGRIF. V is TRBV12-3 or TRBV12-4 and J is TRBJ2-1, with a tentative D call TRBD1 (5 bases). This CDR3 is 13 amino acids long.